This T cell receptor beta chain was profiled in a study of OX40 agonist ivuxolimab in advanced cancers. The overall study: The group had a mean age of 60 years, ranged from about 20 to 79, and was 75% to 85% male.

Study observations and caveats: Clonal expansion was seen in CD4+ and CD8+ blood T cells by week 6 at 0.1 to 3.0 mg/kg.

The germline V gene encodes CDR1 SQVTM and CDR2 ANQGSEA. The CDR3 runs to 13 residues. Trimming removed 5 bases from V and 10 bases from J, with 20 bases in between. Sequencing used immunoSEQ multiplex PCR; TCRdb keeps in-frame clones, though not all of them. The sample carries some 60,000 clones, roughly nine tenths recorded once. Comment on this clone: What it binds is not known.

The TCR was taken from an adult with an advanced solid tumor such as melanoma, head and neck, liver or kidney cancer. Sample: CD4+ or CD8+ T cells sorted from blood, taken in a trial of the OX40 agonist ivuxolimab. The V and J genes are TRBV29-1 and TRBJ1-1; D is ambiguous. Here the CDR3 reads CSVSRAVVVGAFF. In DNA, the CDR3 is TGCAGCGTTTCACGGGCGGTAGTAGTAGGAGCTTTCTTT.